This entry concerns a single TCR beta chain. This clonotype turned up a few times. The specificity of this receptor is unknown. No much larger clone exists at a distance of one base, and base qualities are not known. The data derive from a study of neurological immune-mediated disorders (dated by TCRdb to between 2017 and 2020). Background for the entire study: Among the approximately 35 multiple sclerosis patients, relapsing-remitting MS was present in about 31 and secondary progressive MS was present in 3. Peripheral blood TCR-beta repertoires from patients with HTLV-I-associated myelopathy (HAM/TSP), patients with multiple sclerosis, and healthy controls were compared in the study using UMI-based sequencing. The approximately 110 TCR-beta libraries covered PBMC samples along with longitudinal samples, technical triplicates, and paired sorted CD4+ and CD8+ T-cell subsets. Of the 68 subjects in the cohort, about 15 were HAM/TSP patients, roughly 34 were multiple sclerosis patients, and some 20 were healthy controls. General conclusions and limits of the study: No identical CDR3 amino acid sequences were shared among expanded clones across subjects, suggesting private TCR-beta repertoires in all groups. The MS cluster showed no association with clinical or MRI features, and the authors stated that larger cohorts are needed. TCR clonal expansion was highest in HAM/TSP patients and lowest in MS patients, with MS patients falling below even healthy controls. Phylogenetic analysis grouped repertoires from 18 of 34 MS patients into a cluster of related CDR3 sequences, suggesting a possible repertoire-level signature.

Unsorted PBMC libraries were generated from 2 million PBMCs stored in RNAlater at -80 °C until RNA extraction. Multiple sclerosis patients were enrolled in a US clinical protocol under which disease progression was evaluated by magnetic resonance imaging. Peripheral blood was subjected to Ficoll-Hypaque density gradient centrifugation to isolate PBMCs, which were then cryopreserved in liquid nitrogen. cDNA was synthesized by template-switch 5'RACE using a primer with a 10-nucleotide random unique molecular identifier that tagged each TCR transcript. Every sequencing run covered 15-18 subjects and yielded more than 200 million TCR-beta sequences. The RNeasy kit was used to extract total RNA. Using the KAPA Real-time Library Amplification kit, TCR-beta VDJ regions were amplified with primers for the TCR constant region and the 5'RACE anchor. Sample indexes and Illumina adaptors were added in a first PCR, and a second PCR then increased library yield. After Ampure bead purification, the roughly 650 bp TCR product was size-selected on a 2% E-gel SizeSelection system. Before pooling, library quality was checked on a Bioanalyzer, concentration was measured with Qubit, and libraries were quantified with the Kapa Library Quantification kit. An Illumina HiSeq 2500 sequenced the libraries paired-end 2 x 150 bp. To increase sequence diversity, about 25-31% phiX was spiked into each library pool. Turning to the authors' computational methods: The quality-filtered reads were processed with the UMI-based MiGEC pipeline, whose error correction step removed more than 80% of the raw TCR sequences. VDJ genes were aligned to IMGT germline references, and clonotypes were defined by unique CDR3 amino acid sequence plus V-J genes. Clonal expansion, Shannon diversity, and CDR3 relatedness (CalcPairwiseDistances, ClusterSamples) were evaluated with VDJtools, and phylogenetic trees were built with CLCbio workbench. Expanded clones were defined as having at least 8 unique UMIs, based on coefficient-of-variation modelling across technical triplicates. The public reads were reanalyzed by TCRdb: fastp trimming at Q25, MiXCR alignment, in-frame beta chains only. Rows merge per CDR3 protein into single entries with the most common DNA and genes. It is TCRdb's table, rather than the study itself, that gives the V and J calls and clone size. This sample holds roughly 60,000 distinct CDR3 sequences; about 2.5% were observed only once. The biggest ten clones account for around 3% of the sample.

Deletion took 6 bases off V and 7 bases off J, with a span of 16 bases between the germline ends. Via the germline V gene, CDR1 is MNHEY and CDR2 SVGAGI. Reading from cysteine to phenylalanine, the CDR3 counts 15 amino acids. The retained sequence is limited to the CDR3, 45 bases, with the frame set at the first base. This receptor was taken from a man in his forties or fifties with multiple sclerosis. The source material was PBMCs. The receptor chain draws on TRBV6-5 and TRBJ1-6, with no confident D gene call. The DNA sequence is given as TGTGCCAGCAGCTACCCCGCGGCGGGGAATTCACCCCTCCACTTT. Its protein product is CASSYPAAGNSPLHF.